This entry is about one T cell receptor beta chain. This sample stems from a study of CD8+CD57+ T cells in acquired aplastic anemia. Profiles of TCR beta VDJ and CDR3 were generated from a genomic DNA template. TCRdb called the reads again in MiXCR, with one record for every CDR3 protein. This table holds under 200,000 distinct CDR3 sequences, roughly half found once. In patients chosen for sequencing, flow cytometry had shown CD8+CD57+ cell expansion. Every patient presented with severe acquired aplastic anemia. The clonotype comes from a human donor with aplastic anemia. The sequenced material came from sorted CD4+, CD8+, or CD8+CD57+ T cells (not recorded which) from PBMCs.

This CDR3 is CASSIGQTSAHEQYF. CDR3 sequence (DNA): TGCGCCAGCAGCATAGGACAGACCTCTGCACACGAGCAGTACTTC. The rearrangement uses TRBV5-1 and TRBJ2-7; possible D gene TRBD1, 6 bases. The germline V gene has CDR1 SGHRS and CDR2 YFSETQ. The CDR3 consists of 15 residues. The ends were cut back, 4 bases at V and 5 bases at J, with 19 bases in the middle.